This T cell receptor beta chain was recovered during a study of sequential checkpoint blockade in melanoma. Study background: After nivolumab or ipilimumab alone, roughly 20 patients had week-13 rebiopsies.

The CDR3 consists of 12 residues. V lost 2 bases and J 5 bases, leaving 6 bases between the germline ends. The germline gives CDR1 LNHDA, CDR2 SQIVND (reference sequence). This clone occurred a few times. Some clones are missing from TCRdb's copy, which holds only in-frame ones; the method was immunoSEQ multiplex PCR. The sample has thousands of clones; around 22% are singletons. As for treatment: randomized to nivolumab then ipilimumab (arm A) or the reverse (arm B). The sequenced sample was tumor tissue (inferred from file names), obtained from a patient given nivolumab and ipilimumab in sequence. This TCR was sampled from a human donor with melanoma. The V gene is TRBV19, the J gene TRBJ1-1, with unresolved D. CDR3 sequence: CASSIPRTEAFF. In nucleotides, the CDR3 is TGTGCCAGTAGTATACCGAGGACTGAAGCTTTCTTT.